One sample yielded the 25 T cell receptor beta chains listed below, sequenced in a study of shared clonotypes between healthy human individuals. Data came from immunoSEQ multiplex PCR; TCRdb stores just in-frame clones and leaves some out. The repertoire holds roughly 2.5 million clones, with roughly nine tenths as singletons. Material for sequencing was naive CD4+ T cells sorted from blood. Specified subset: CD45RA+ positively selected. Source of these receptors: a young man in good health.

This sequence joins TRBV7-9 and TRBJ2-7; 7 bases line up with TRBD2. Trimming at V came to 3 bases and at J to 5 bases, leaving 10 bases not matched to a gene. The CDR3 spans 15 residues. Per the germline V gene, CDR1 is SEHNR and CDR2 is FQNEAQ (reference sequence). The CDR3 here is CASSFFRGSPNEQYF. The CDR3 DNA sequence: TGTGCCAGCAGCTTTTTTCGCGGGAGTCCCAACGAGCAGTACTTC.

Comments on this clone: Other DNA sequences within the sample encode an identical CDR3. This rearrangement joins TRBV2 to TRBJ1-1; 8 positions match TRBD1. The CDR3 runs 13 residues. From germline, CDR1 is SNHLY and CDR2 FYNNEI. The trim removed 6 bases at V and 3 bases at J, leaving 3 bases unmatched. The chain's CDR3 is CASSQDRDTEAFF. CDR3 bases: TGTGCCAGCAGCCAGGACAGGGACACTGAAGCTTTCTTT.

This chain uses TRBV13 with TRBJ2-5; D is perhaps TRBD1 or TRBD2 (5 bases each). Germline V lookup: CDR1 PRHDT, CDR2 FYEKMQ (reference sequence). With 4 bases removed from V and 5 bases from J, the gap between germline ends came to 14 bases. The CDR3 has 14 amino acids. For the CDR3, the DNA is TGTGCCAGCAGCTCATCCGGGACGGGGGAGACCCAGTACTTC. This gives the protein CASSSSGTGETQYF.

The count of this clone is one. This sample also contains other DNA sequences that code for the same CDR3. The chain combines TRBV7-6 with TRBJ1-1; D is undetermined. The CDR3 totals 13 residues. Deletions cut 1 base from V and 2 bases from J, with 5 bases between. Germline V gene data show CDR1 as SGHVS and CDR2 as FNYEAQ. CDR3 in amino acids: CASSLVLNTEAFF. In DNA, the CDR3 is TGTGCCAGCAGCTTAGTACTTAACACTGAAGCTTTCTTT.

This clone turned up a few times. The chain has TRBV30 and TRBJ1-4; the match to TRBD1 covers 7 bases. The CDR3 has 14 residues. The germline V gene encodes CDR1 GTSNPN and CDR2 SVGIG (reference sequence). The V and J ends lost 1 base and 11 bases, in that order; junction bases with no gene match: 10. This chain's CDR3 is CAWSGQTVRGKLFF. In nucleotides, the CDR3 is TGTGCCTGGAGTGGCCAAACCGTCAGGGGGAAACTGTTTTTT. The full variable domain, with the rest looked up from reference TRBV30 and TRBJ1-4, is SQTIHQWPATLVQPVGSPLSLECTVEGTSNPNLYWYRQAAGRGLQLLFYSVGIGQISSEVPQNLSASRPQDRQFILSSKKLLLSDSGFYLCAWSGQTVRGKLFFGSGTQLSVL.

This chain connects TRBV28 to TRBJ1-4; TRBD1 agrees at 8 bases. The CDR3 is 14 residues long. Germline V gene data show CDR1 as MDHEN and CDR2 as SYDVKM. J lost 7 bases, V lost 6 bases, and 7 bases had no gene match. CDR3: CASRGQGPGEKLFF. CDR3 nucleotides: TGTGCCAGCAGAGGACAGGGTCCAGGTGAAAAACTGTTTTTT.

This chain uses TRBV7-2 with TRBJ2-7; D possibly corresponds to TRBD2 (6 bases). The ends were cut back, 5 bases at V and 3 bases at J, with 17 bases in the middle. CDR1 SGHTA and CDR2 FQGNSA come from the germline V gene. The CDR3 runs 15 residues. CDR3 nucleotides: TGTGCCAGCAGCCCGGCGTGGGTGGGGGGCTACGAGCAGTACTTC. This sequence encodes CASSPAWVGGYEQYF.

V gene TRBV6-6 combines with J gene TRBJ1-5, with TRBD1 matching over 8 bases. The CDR3 is 14 residues long. Germline lookup yields CDR1 MNHNY and CDR2 SVGAGI (reference sequence). The V gene end was trimmed by 7 bases and the J gene end by 6 bases; junction bases not matched to a gene: 8. The CDR3 sequence: CASNDGQGSQPQHF. DNA for the CDR3: TGTGCCAGCAACGATGGACAGGGAAGTCAGCCCCAGCATTTT.

The rearrangement uses TRBV4-2 and TRBJ1-2, with D tentatively TRBD1 (5 bases). This CDR3 is 15 amino acids long. Germline-derived CDR1 and CDR2 are LGHNA and YNFKEQ. V lost 4 bases and J lost 2, with 14 bases in between. The CDR3 DNA reads as TGTGCCAGCAGCCCAACCGGGACCGCGAACTATGGCTACACCTTC. This encodes CASSPTGTANYGYTF.

Comment on this clone: The identical CDR3 is also encoded by other nucleotide sequences in the sample. The rearrangement links TRBV5-6 to TRBJ1-6; 7 positions agree with TRBD1. Trimming cost V 2 bases and J 10 bases; bases outside gene matches: 9. Germline CDR1 SGHDT, CDR2 YYEEEE. This CDR3 has 15 residues. The CDR3 here is CASSFFDREGSPLHF. CDR3 nucleotide sequence: TGTGCCAGCAGCTTTTTTGACAGGGAGGGATCACCCCTCCACTTT.

The genes are TRBV19 and TRBJ2-3; possible D gene TRBD2, 6 bases. Trimming removed 7 bases at V and 9 bases at J, with 11 bases between. This CDR3 is 11 amino acids long. Germline loops: CDR1 LNHDA, CDR2 SQIVND (reference sequence). CDR3 residues: CASIGGFTQYF. CDR3 bases: TGTGCCAGTATTGGGGGGTTCACGCAGTATTTT.

The chain employs TRBV2 and TRBJ2-3, with TRBD2 matching over 12 bases. The CDR3 extends over 19 amino acids. J lost 0 bases, V lost 0 bases, and 7 bases had no gene match. Germline lookup yields CDR1 SNHLY and CDR2 FYNNEI. The chain's CDR3 is CASSEAGLAGSSSTDTQYF. The CDR3 DNA sequence: TGTGCCAGCAGTGAAGCCGGACTAGCGGGGTCGTCTAGCACAGATACGCAGTATTTT.

This clone was observed once. CDR3 sequence: CASSAPGQGPWETQYF. The CDR3 DNA sequence: TGTGCCAGCAGCGCTCCTGGGCAGGGTCCCTGGGAGACCCAGTACTTC. The chain carries TRBV9 and TRBJ2-5, with D maybe TRBD1 (5 bases). The CDR3 totals 16 residues. Germline values: CDR1 SGDLS, CDR2 YYNGEE. V was shortened by 3 bases and J by 5 bases, with 20 bases between the two germline ends.

The V and J genes are TRBV5-1 and TRBJ2-5, with TRBD2 matching 15 bases. Germline V gene data show CDR1 as SGHRS and CDR2 as YFSETQ. The V gene end was trimmed by 4 bases and the J gene end by 2 bases; junction bases not matched to a gene: 6. The CDR3 contains 17 residues. CDR3 nucleotides: TGCGCCAGCAGCAAGGGACTAGCGGGGGGAACTCAAGAGACCCAGTACTTC. Encoded protein: CASSKGLAGGTQETQYF.

This clone turned up a few times. The chain couples TRBV28 to TRBJ1-1, with no clear D. The CDR3 sequence is 14 residues long. From germline, CDR1 is MDHEN and CDR2 SYDVKM. The germline V and J ends were trimmed by 3 bases and 3 bases, with 11 bases remaining between them. The CDR3 sequence is CASSFTFPDTEAFF. The CDR3 bases are TGTGCCAGCAGTTTCACTTTCCCGGACACTGAAGCTTTCTTT.

The chain joins TRBV30 to TRBJ1-2; a weak D match, TRBD1 (5 bases). With 0 bases removed from V and 7 bases from J, the gap between germline ends came to 18 bases. Germline values: CDR1 GTSNPN, CDR2 SVGIG (reference sequence). CDR3 length: 15 amino acids. The CDR3 DNA reads TGTGCCTGGAGTGTACGTACCACCGGTGGGGCTGGCTACACCTTC. It codes for CAWSVRTTGGAGYTF. Looking up the rest from reference TRBV30 and TRBJ1-2 gives the full variable domain: SQTIHQWPATLVQPVGSPLSLECTVEGTSNPNLYWYRQAAGRGLQLLFYSVGIGQISSEVPQNLSASRPQDRQFILSSKKLLLSDSGFYLCAWSVRTTGGAGYTFGSGTRLTVV.

This rearrangement joins TRBV5-1 to TRBJ2-2; TRBD1 agrees at 8 bases. CDR3 size: 15 residues. Germline CDR1 reads SGHRS; CDR2 reads YFSETQ. After removal of 4 bases from V and 4 bases from J, the junction contained 6 bases not matched to a gene. In DNA form, the CDR3 reads TGCGCCAGCAGCGCGACAGGGGTGCTCACCGGGGAGCTGTTTTTT. Its protein is CASSATGVLTGELFF.

This chain's CDR3 is CASSHRSSVETQYF. In DNA, the CDR3 is TGTGCCAGCAGCCACCGATCTAGCGTTGAGACCCAGTACTTC. The rearrangement links TRBV6-4 to TRBJ2-5; D may be TRBD2 (6 bases). CDR3 length equals 14 residues. V lost 6 bases and J 5 bases, leaving 16 bases between the germline ends. CDR1 is MRHNA and CDR2 is SNTAGT in the germline V gene.

The V and J genes are TRBV4-3 and TRBJ2-7; 12 bases fit TRBD2. Losses at the gene ends were 6 bases for V and 2 bases for J; bases not matched to a gene: 14. The CDR3 loop spans 18 amino acids. Germline CDR1 is LGHNA and CDR2 is YSLEER. CDR3 amino acids: CASSQSTLAGGLAYEQYF. The DNA for the CDR3 is TGCGCCAGCAGTCAATCGACTCTAGCGGGAGGGCTGGCCTACGAGCAGTACTTC.

The chain is built from TRBV18 and TRBJ2-1; no definite D call. This CDR3 is built from 15 residues. V dropped 2 bases and J dropped 9 bases, with 17 bases sitting between them. Germline V gene sequence: CDR1 KGHSH, CDR2 LQKENI. The CDR3 DNA is TGTGCCAGCTCACCAAGTTCTCTAGTTTTAGGTGAGCAGTTCTTC. Translation gives CASSPSSLVLGEQFF.

The CDR3 region is CASTEEVTANQPQHF. Written as DNA, the CDR3 is TGTGCCAGCACTGAAGAGGTAACCGCCAATCAGCCCCAGCATTTT. The chain is built from TRBV9 and TRBJ1-5; D gene uncertain. Germline assignment: CDR1 SGDLS and CDR2 YYNGEE. The V end lost 6 bases, the J end lost 3 bases, and 16 bases lay between the germline ends. The CDR3 covers 15 residues.

This clone has more than one count but fewer than ten. Other DNA sequences in the same sample also yield this CDR3. The V gene is TRBV30, the J gene TRBJ1-6; D is undetermined. CDR3 length: 12 residues. The V end was cut by 3 bases, the J end by 7 bases, with 7 bases between. Germline CDR1 is GTSNPN and CDR2 is SVGIG (reference sequence). CDR3 coding DNA: TGTGCCTGGAGCCTTGGGAATTCACCCCTCCACTTT. The encoded protein is CAWSLGNSPLHF.

CDR3 sequence: CASSPWGQGNTEAFF. The CDR3 DNA reads TGTGCCAGCAGTCCCTGGGGACAGGGGAACACTGAAGCTTTCTTT. The V call is TRBV28, the J call TRBJ1-1; 9 bases are shared with TRBD1. The ends lost 5 bases at V and 1 base at J; junction bases unmatched: 5. Per the germline V gene, CDR1 is MDHEN and CDR2 is SYDVKM. CDR3 size: 15 residues.

V and J are TRBV19 and TRBJ2-3; 10 bases map to TRBD2. The CDR3 has 15 amino acids. V trimming: 5 bases; J trimming: 1 base; junction bases outside the gene matches: 3. Per germline, CDR1 LNHDA and CDR2 SQIVND (reference sequence). The CDR3 nucleotides are TGTGCCAGTAGTCCCACTAGCGGGGGCACAGATACGCAGTATTTT. Protein product: CASSPTSGGTDTQYF.

For this clone: Within the sample, other DNA sequences also encode this same CDR3. The V gene is TRBV7-2, the J gene TRBJ2-3; 12 bases are a match to TRBD2. V dropped 1 base and J dropped 6; count of bases not matched to a gene: 5. CDR3 size: 16 residues. In germline, CDR1 is SGHTA, CDR2 FQGNSA. The CDR3 loop reads CASSLGLAGGPDTQYF. The CDR3 nucleotides read TGTGCCAGCAGCTTAGGGCTAGCGGGAGGGCCGGATACGCAGTATTTT.